Following are 30 T cell receptor beta chains from one sample sequenced in a study of monozygotic twins with inflammatory bowel disease. TCRdb reprocessed the 5' RACE reads, keeping one entry per CDR3 protein, no DNA. The sample data list 160,000 or so distinct CDR3 sequences. Sequencing was carried out using blood. The receptor source for this set is a human donor with ulcerative colitis or Crohn's disease, or a healthy co-twin of an affected twin (not recorded which).

The rearrangement uses TRBV11-2 and TRBJ1-5; the TCRdb call, TRBD1, lacks DNA for checking. CDR1 SGHAT and CDR2 FQNNGV come from the germline V gene. The CDR3 totals 18 residues. The CDR3 spells CASSLVGQPYSSNQPQHF.

V gene TRBV6-2 or TRBV6-3 combines with J gene TRBJ1-5; with no DNA, the TCRdb D assignment of TRBD1 cannot be verified. The CDR3 loop spans 15 amino acids. Germline CDR1 reads MNHEY; CDR2 reads SVGEGT. CDR3 amino acids: CASSLRTPASQPQHF.

This chain uses TRBV27 with TRBJ2-5; TCRdb gives TRBD2 as the D gene, but with no DNA this cannot be confirmed. This CDR3 contains 14 residues. CDR1 and CDR2 (germline): MNHEY, SMNVEV (reference sequence). This CDR3 is CASSVTSPQETQYF.

This chain uses TRBV12-3 or TRBV12-4 with TRBJ1-6. The length of the CDR3 is 12 residues. CDR3 residues: CASSLARSPLHF.

The chain carries TRBV12-3 or TRBV12-4 and TRBJ2-1; there is no DNA to check the TCRdb D call of TRBD2. There are 18 residues in the CDR3. This CDR3 is CASSLEGLAYSSYNEQFF.

This chain connects TRBV3-1 to TRBJ1-2; TCRdb proposes TRBD1, but this gene call is untestable without DNA. CDR1 is LGHDT and CDR2 is YNNKEL in the germline V gene (reference sequence). The CDR3 runs to 15 residues. The CDR3 reads CASSPNEFLGDGYTF. Together with reference TRBV3-1 and TRBJ1-2, the CDR3 gives the full variable domain: DTAVSQTPKYLVTQMGNDKSIKCEQNLGHDTMYWYKQDSKKFLKIMFSYNNKELIINETVPNRFSPKSPDKAHLNLHINSLELGDSAVYFCASSPNEFLGDGYTFGSGTRLTVV.

The chain is built from TRBV5-4 and TRBJ2-1. The CDR3 has 14 residues. In germline, CDR1 is SGHNT, CDR2 YYREEE (reference sequence). The chain's CDR3 is CASSSGGYDNEQFF.

The chain uses TRBV6-5 and TRBJ2-3. Per germline, CDR1 MNHEY and CDR2 SVGAGI. The CDR3 loop spans 11 amino acids. CDR3 sequence: CASSSGDTQYF.

The genes are TRBV6-2 or TRBV6-3 and TRBJ2-7; absent DNA, TCRdb's TRBD1 call cannot be checked. The CDR3 is 16 amino acids. In germline, CDR1 is MNHEY, CDR2 SVGEGT. This CDR3 reads CASSYPPGRGRYEQYF.

This chain uses TRBV4-2 with TRBJ2-5; TCRdb outputs TRBD1, but without DNA this stays unchecked. Germline values: CDR1 LGHNA, CDR2 YNFKEQ. This CDR3 is built from 16 residues. CDR3 loop: CASSQDQTGFGETQYF.

The chain joins TRBV20-1 to TRBJ2-3. This CDR3 has 11 amino acids. Per germline, CDR1 DFQATT and CDR2 SNEGSKA (reference sequence). CDR3 in amino acids: CSALWADTQYF.

The chain employs TRBV5-5 and TRBJ1-1. The germline gives CDR1 SGHKS, CDR2 YYEKEE (reference sequence). CDR3 length equals 15 residues. The CDR3 loop is CASSSSVGWNTEAFF.

This chain joins TRBV12-3 or TRBV12-4 and TRBJ2-5; the TRBD1 assignment by TCRdb is unverifiable without DNA. The length of the CDR3 is 14 residues. CDR3 sequence: CASRLRGGSETQYF.

The chain couples TRBV6-6 to TRBJ1-4; TCRdb outputs TRBD1, but without DNA this stays unchecked. The CDR3 spans 14 residues. Germline CDR1 reads MNHNY; CDR2 reads SVGAGI (reference sequence). Here the CDR3 reads CASSYDRTGQEKFF.

The V call is TRBV15, the J call TRBJ2-7; TCRdb proposes TRBD2, but this gene call is untestable without DNA. CDR3 length: 19 residues. The germline V gene encodes CDR1 LNHNV and CDR2 YYDKDF (reference sequence). This chain's CDR3 is CATSRPPSGTPGRSYEQYF.

The V and J genes are TRBV20-1 and TRBJ2-1; as DNA is missing, the TRBD2 call by TCRdb cannot be tested. The CDR3 has 14 amino acids. Germline V gives CDR1 DFQATT, CDR2 SNEGSKA (reference sequence). The CDR3 loop is CSAISGGVNNEQFF.

V and J are TRBV19 and TRBJ2-7; TCRdb proposes TRBD2, but this gene call is untestable without DNA. Looked up from germline, CDR1 is LNHDA and CDR2 is SQIVND (reference sequence). The CDR3 totals 14 residues. CDR3: CASSISSGSYEQYF.

The chain combines TRBV6-1 with TRBJ1-1; TCRdb calls TRBD1, which cannot be checked without DNA. There are 17 residues in the CDR3. Germline V lookup: CDR1 MNHNS, CDR2 SASEGT. CDR3 in amino acids: CASRPQGRAGFNTEAFF.

This chain joins TRBV27 and TRBJ1-4; the TRBD1 assignment by TCRdb is unverifiable without DNA. This CDR3 is built from 14 residues. Looked up from germline, CDR1 is MNHEY and CDR2 is SMNVEV (reference sequence). CDR3 region: CASSSDRGGEKLFF.

The V call is TRBV20-1, the J call TRBJ2-7; TCRdb's D call of TRBD1 is untestable without DNA. This CDR3 comprises 11 residues. In germline, CDR1 is DFQATT, CDR2 SNEGSKA (reference sequence). This CDR3 reads CSARAPGQWDF.

This chain links TRBV3-1 with TRBJ1-1; with no DNA, the TCRdb D assignment of TRBD1 cannot be verified. The CDR3 is 12 residues long. Germline-derived CDR1 and CDR2 are LGHDT and YNNKEL (reference sequence). The CDR3 spells CASSQEGGKAFF.

V and J are TRBV9 and TRBJ2-1; TCRdb's D gene call, TRBD2, goes unchecked for lack of DNA. Germline CDR1 is SGDLS and CDR2 is YYNGEE. The CDR3 contains 15 residues. Here the CDR3 reads CASSPHFFGLNEQFF.

The CDR3 here is CASRPGQVNTEAFF. The rearrangement links TRBV12-3 or TRBV12-4 to TRBJ1-1; with no DNA, the TCRdb D assignment of TRBD1 cannot be verified. CDR3 length equals 14 residues.

The rearrangement uses TRBV7-9 and TRBJ1-5. This CDR3 is 14 amino acids long. The germline V gene has CDR1 SEHNR and CDR2 FQNEAQ (reference sequence). This CDR3 is CASSLDAGAQPQHF.

V usage is TRBV20-1 and J usage is TRBJ1-2. Germline-derived CDR1 and CDR2 are DFQATT and SNEGSKA (reference sequence). This CDR3 is 13 amino acids long. The CDR3 loop reads CSAGPDRNYGYTF.

V usage is TRBV28 and J usage is TRBJ2-1; TCRdb selects TRBD1, and the lack of DNA leaves this call unchecked. Germline assignment: CDR1 MDHEN and CDR2 SYDVKM. The CDR3 is 15 residues long. The CDR3: CASTPAAGLDNEQFF. Looking up the rest from reference TRBV28 and TRBJ2-1 gives the full variable domain: DVKVTQSSRYLVKRTGEKVFLECVQDMDHENMFWYRQDPGLGLRLIYFSYDVKMKEKGDIPEGYSVSREKKERFSLILESASTNQTSMYLCASTPAAGLDNEQFFGPGTRLTVL.

This clonotype is classed as medium-sized by frequency. The CDR3 protein is CASSSLLRDDYGYTF. This sequence joins TRBV7-9 and TRBJ1-2; TCRdb calls TRBD1, which cannot be checked without DNA. CDR1 SEHNR and CDR2 FQNEAQ come from the germline V gene (reference sequence). This CDR3 region has 15 residues.

V gene TRBV6-1 combines with J gene TRBJ2-2; TCRdb's D call of TRBD2 is untestable without DNA. Germline CDR1 reads MNHNS; CDR2 reads SASEGT. The CDR3 is 18 amino acids. This CDR3 reads CASSRLGGSGVGTGELFF.

This CDR3 is CASSQDFGTSQNTQYF. The chain carries TRBV4-3 and TRBJ2-3; TCRdb outputs TRBD1, but without DNA this stays unchecked. The CDR3 spans 16 residues. Germline V CDR1 and CDR2: LGHNA, YSLEER.

The CDR3: CASSMSGRRSSYEQYF. The chain couples TRBV6-1 to TRBJ2-7; TCRdb gives TRBD1 as the D gene, but with no DNA this cannot be confirmed. The CDR3 spans 16 residues. Per germline, CDR1 MNHNS and CDR2 SASEGT.